The entry that follows covers one T cell receptor (beta chain) sequence. The antigen remains undetermined. This sample was included in a study of T-cell reconstitution after alpha-beta-depleted transplantation in children. Study outcomes and limitations: From surviving recipient T cells and thymic progenitors came the high day-60 TCRbeta diversity observed in some patients. A year had passed since transplant, and T-cell counts and diversity by then came mostly from newly produced T cells.

Trimming stripped 8 bases from V and 2 bases from J, with 10 bases between. The CDR3 loop spans 12 amino acids. CDR1 is ENHRY and CDR2 is SYGVKD in the germline V gene. Preparation of the TCRbeta library used unique molecular identifiers. A single record per CDR3 protein comes from TCRdb applying MiXCR to the PCR reads. The table lists approximately 800,000 distinct CDR3 sequences, about 16% of them singletons. This specimen consisted of PBMCs, mostly from graft donor cells, obtained 360 days after TCRalphabeta/CD19-depleted stem cell transplant. J is TRBJ2-7 and V is TRBV10-3; D ambiguous. The TCR comes from a male patient aged 5 to 17 who had a stem cell transplant for acute lymphoblastic leukemia, so the T cells may come from the graft donor. The CDR3 reads CAIGLSAYEQYF. CDR3 DNA: TGTGCCATCGGGCTATCGGCCTACGAGCAGTACTTC.